The rows below give T cell receptor beta chains drawn from one sample of a study of vaccination and CD4 T cells after COVID-19. No antigen is known for these receptors. TCRdb reanalysed the PCR reads using MiXCR and keeps one entry per CDR3 protein. The profile covers fewer than 20,000 distinct CDR3 sequences, with around 52% appearing a single time and around 9.5% taken by the ten largest. Material: CD4+ T cells from blood, cultured in vitro. The receptor source for this set is a human donor who had recovered from COVID-19. The CDR3 runs from the conserved cysteine through the conserved F or W. A D gene is named only where the DNA matches it firmly. Clone sizes are given selectively: once, few, many, or a class where the clone is expanded.

v_gene	d_gene	j_gene	abundance	CDR3aa	CDR3nt
TRBV20-1	NA	TRBJ1-6	NA	CSALSYRGLNSPLHF	TGCAGTGCTCTGTCGTATCGCGGCCTTAATTCACCCCTCCACTTT
TRBV20-1	TRBD1	TRBJ2-7	NA	CSARAIGQEVYEQYF	TGCAGTGCTAGAGCTATAGGACAGGAGGTCTACGAGCAGTACTTC
TRBV2	NA	TRBJ1-5	few	CASKKAGNQPQHF	TGTGCCAGCAAGAAGGCGGGGAATCAGCCCCAGCATTTT
TRBV7-2	NA	TRBJ1-5	few	CASSSQGSGNQPQHF	TGTGCCAGCAGCTCGCAGGGTAGTGGCAATCAGCCCCAGCATTTT
TRBV6-5	NA	TRBJ1-2	NA	CASSYRGKSYGYTF	TGTGCCAGCAGTTACAGGGGGAAGAGCTATGGCTACACCTTC
TRBV6-1	NA	TRBJ2-3	NA	CASSEAGNTQYF	TGTGCCAGCAGTGAAGCCGGGAATACGCAGTATTTT
TRBV2	NA	TRBJ1-3	NA	CASSAGHSGNTIYF	TGTGCCAGCAGTGCAGGGCACTCTGGAAACACCATATATTTT
TRBV24-1	TRBD1	TRBJ2-1	NA	CATSRTGPYNEQFF	TGTGCCACCAGTCGGACAGGGCCATACAATGAGCAGTTCTTC
TRBV4-1	NA	TRBJ1-6	NA	CASSPDSSYNSPLHF	TGCGCCAGCAGCCCTGATAGCTCCTATAATTCACCCCTCCACTTT
TRBV27	NA	TRBJ2-7	NA	CASRMDGIRGGEQYF	TGTGCCAGCAGGATGGACGGCATTCGTGGAGGCGAGCAGTACTTC
TRBV6-1	NA	TRBJ2-2	NA	CASSEYRGGGELFF	TGTGCCAGCAGTGAATACAGGGGAGGCGGGGAGCTGTTTTTT
TRBV20-1	NA	TRBJ2-7	NA	CSARMPSYEQYF	TGCAGTGCTAGAATGCCTAGTTACGAGCAGTACTTC
TRBV5-1	TRBD1	TRBJ2-2	once	CASSPRQGGIGELFF	TGCGCCAGCAGCCCCCGACAGGGGGGAATCGGGGAGCTGTTTTTT
TRBV20-1	TRBD2	TRBJ2-7	NA	CSARDTGAGRGSYEQYF	TGCAGTGCTAGAGATACGGGGGCCGGGAGGGGATCCTACGAGCAGTACTTC
TRBV7-2	NA	TRBJ2-7	few	CASSLDRASYEQYF	TGTGCCAGCAGCTTAGATCGGGCCTCCTACGAGCAGTACTTC
TRBV20-1	TRBD1	TRBJ2-3	few	CSACRQGDTQYF	TGCAGTGCTTGCAGACAGGGAGATACGCAGTATTTT
TRBV12-3/TRBV12-4	TRBD1	TRBJ1-5	NA	CASSPRDRGLYQPQHF	TGTGCCAGCAGTCCCCGGGACAGGGGTCTGTATCAGCCCCAGCATTTT
TRBV10-1	NA	TRBJ2-2	NA	CASSEMGLYTGELFF	TGCGCCAGCAGTGAGATGGGTTTGTACACCGGGGAGCTGTTTTTT
TRBV4-1	TRBD2	TRBJ2-2	NA	CASRQPLTSGVGELFF	TGCGCCAGCAGGCAACCCTTGACTAGCGGGGTCGGGGAGCTGTTTTTT
TRBV7-9	TRBD2	TRBJ2-3	NA	CASSGLAGDTDTQYF	TGTGCCAGCAGCGGACTAGCGGGGGACACAGATACGCAGTATTTT
TRBV27	NA	TRBJ1-5	NA	CASSLSTRRTLRPQHF	TGTGCCAGCAGTTTATCGACCAGGCGTACACTGAGGCCCCAGCATTTT
TRBV7-8	TRBD2	TRBJ2-7	NA	CASSPSRPGLGGYEQYF	TGTGCCAGCAGTCCATCACGGCCGGGACTAGGTGGGTACGAGCAGTACTTC